A single sample is the source of the 32 T cell receptor beta chains below, sequenced in a study of T-cell reconstitution after alpha-beta-depleted transplantation in children. Unique molecular identifiers featured in how the TCRbeta library was prepared. MiXCR was run by TCRdb on the PCR reads, yielding one entry per CDR3 protein. The table records about 980,000 distinct CDR3 sequences, roughly 29% of them present only once. The sequencing used PBMCs, mostly from graft donor cells, collected 360 days after TCRalphabeta/CD19-depleted stem cell transplant. These TCRs come from a boy under three years old who had a stem cell transplant for SCID, so the T cells may come from the graft donor.

J is TRBJ2-7 and V is TRBV4-1; TRBD1 agrees at 11 bases. Trimming cost V 4 bases and J 9 bases; bases outside gene matches: 11. The CDR3 contains 15 residues. Germline CDR1 is MGHRA and CDR2 is YSYEKL. CDR3 DNA: TGCGCCAGCAGCCCTCAGGACAGGGGGCCCTGGGGGCAGTACTTC. The encoded protein is CASSPQDRGPWGQYF.

The V gene is TRBV29-1, the J gene TRBJ1-6; 7 bases line up with TRBD1. The germline V gene has CDR1 SQVTM and CDR2 ANQGSEA. This CDR3 region has 14 residues. Trimming cost V 4 bases and J 5 bases; bases outside gene matches: 5. CDR3 nucleotides: TGCAGCGTTGCTGTTGACAGGGATAATTCACCCCTCCACTTT. This gives the protein CSVAVDRDNSPLHF.

This chain uses TRBV5-1 with TRBJ2-1; a weak D match, TRBD2 (5 bases). Germline-derived CDR1 and CDR2 are SGHRS and YFSETQ. V was clipped by 2 bases and J by 10 bases, with 22 bases between them. The CDR3 sequence is 16 residues long. The chain's CDR3 is CASSLSGLPLLEEQFF. The CDR3 DNA follows: TGCGCCAGCAGCTTATCCGGACTGCCGCTTTTGGAAGAGCAGTTCTTC.

The chain has TRBV20-1 and TRBJ1-2; D is perhaps TRBD1 (5 bases). This CDR3 comprises 14 residues. Germline CDR1 reads DFQATT; CDR2 reads SNEGSKA (reference sequence). V dropped 6 bases and J dropped 4 bases, with 18 bases sitting between them. The CDR3: CSALDTHGGYGYTF. The CDR3 DNA sequence: TGCAGTGCGTTGGACACCCACGGTGGCTATGGCTACACCTTC.

The chain has TRBV27 and TRBJ1-1; 9 bases agree with TRBD1. The CDR3 loop spans 15 amino acids. From germline, CDR1 is MNHEY and CDR2 SMNVEV (reference sequence). With 4 bases clipped from V and 1 base from J, the junction kept 4 bases outside the gene matches. CDR3 DNA sequence: TGTGCCAGCAGTTCGTGGACAGGGGAGAACACTGAAGCTTTCTTT. This codes for CASSSWTGENTEAFF.

This clonotype was observed many times. This chain joins TRBV5-1 and TRBJ2-1, with D possibly TRBD2 on 6 matching bases. The length of the CDR3 is 15 residues. Trimming cost V 1 base and J 0 bases, with 8 bases left between them. Germline V gene data show CDR1 as SGHRS and CDR2 as YFSETQ. CDR3 loop: CASSLPGSSYNEQFF. CDR3 bases: TGCGCCAGCAGCTTGCCCGGGAGCTCCTACAATGAGCAGTTCTTC.

The table lists this clonotype with a few counts. The rearrangement joins TRBV12-3 or TRBV12-4 to TRBJ2-7, with 7 bases fitting TRBD1. CDR3 length equals 13 residues. The J segment lost 3 bases and the V segment lost 5 bases, leaving 4 bases of the junction unmatched. Here the CDR3 DNA reads TGTGCCAGCAGTCATGGGACAGACTACGAGCAGTACTTC. It codes for CASSHGTDYEQYF.

This clonotype was observed a few times. The J gene is TRBJ2-7, the V gene TRBV20-1, with D hard to call. CDR1 is DFQATT, CDR2 SNEGSKA, per germline (reference sequence). Trimming left V 3 bases short and J 0 bases short, with 9 bases between. The CDR3 has 13 residues. This chain's CDR3 is CSARGSHSYEQYF. The DNA for the CDR3 is TGCAGTGCTAGGGGCAGTCACTCCTACGAGCAGTACTTC.

The chain employs TRBV28 and TRBJ1-5; no clear D. CDR1 is MDHEN and CDR2 is SYDVKM in the germline V gene. Trimming removed 6 bases from V and 7 bases from J, with 19 bases in between. The length of the CDR3 is 15 residues. CDR3 DNA: TGTGCCAGCAGGCGCCACAAGGCAGTTGGACAGCCCCAGCATTTT. Amino acids: CASRRHKAVGQPQHF.

This clonotype was counted between two and nine times. The chain recombines TRBV6-2 or TRBV6-3 with TRBJ1-2; D is ambiguous. The CDR3 covers 14 residues. The V end was cut by 6 bases, the J end by 8 bases, with 19 bases between. Germline CDR1 is MNHEY and CDR2 is SVGEGT. The DNA for the CDR3 is TGTGCCAGCAGCAACCCACCAAAGGCGAGGGGCTACACCTTC. Protein product: CASSNPPKARGYTF.

The chain is built from TRBV7-9 and TRBJ1-1, with a tentative D call TRBD1 (5 bases). V lost 5 bases and J 4 bases, leaving 14 bases between the germline ends. The length of the CDR3 is 14 residues. Germline V lookup: CDR1 SEHNR, CDR2 FQNEAQ (reference sequence). The CDR3 reads CASSTSLGGTEAFF. In nucleotides, the CDR3 is TGTGCCAGCAGCACAAGTCTCGGGGGCACTGAAGCTTTCTTT.

This chain connects TRBV9 to TRBJ2-7; the D gene is possibly TRBD1 (6 bases). The CDR3 covers 14 residues. CDR1 and CDR2 from the germline V gene are SGDLS and YYNGEE. V was trimmed by 4 bases and J by 4 bases, leaving 15 bases between them. For the CDR3, the DNA is TGTGCCAGCAGCCGCGCAGGGGCTCCGTACGAGCAGTACTTC. Translated: CASSRAGAPYEQYF.

This rearrangement joins TRBV5-1 to TRBJ2-1; no reliable D call. Germline assignment: CDR1 SGHRS and CDR2 YFSETQ. CDR3 length: 18 residues. V was cut by 0 bases and J by 5 bases, with 21 bases left in between. CDR3 region: CASSLGYGRGRFHNEQFF. The DNA of the CDR3 is TGCGCCAGCAGCTTGGGATACGGGCGCGGACGATTCCACAATGAGCAGTTCTTC.

The chain recombines TRBV12-3 or TRBV12-4 with TRBJ1-2, with 9 bases identical to TRBD1. The CDR3 length is 16 residues. V gave up 4 bases and J gave up 6 bases; unmatched junction bases: 12. In nucleotides, the CDR3 is TGTGCCAGCAGTTACTTTCCTCCGGGACAGGGAAATGGCTACACCTTC. It yields the protein CASSYFPPGQGNGYTF.

This clonotype was detected a few times. The chain is built from TRBV5-5 and TRBJ2-1; TRBD2 aligns across 7 bases. The ends lost 4 bases at V and 0 bases at J; junction bases unmatched: 10. The CDR3 has 17 residues. Germline loops: CDR1 SGHKS, CDR2 YYEKEE (reference sequence). The CDR3 sequence is CASSRGGSRSSYNEQFF. The CDR3 DNA reads TGTGCCAGCAGCCGGGGAGGGAGTCGAAGCTCCTACAATGAGCAGTTCTTC.

This clonotype was recorded a few times. The junction does not match germline at one end; this may be a read error. The rearrangement uses TRBV7-3 and TRBJ1-2, with 10 bases identical to TRBD1. CDR1 is SGHTA, CDR2 FQGTGA, per germline. The CDR3 covers 17 residues. The CDR3 nucleotides are TGTGCCAGCAGCCTAACGGGGACAGGGGATTTTAACTATGGCTACACCTTC. Protein product: CASSLTGTGDFNYGYTF.

This clonotype was counted between two and nine times. The rearrangement links TRBV9 to TRBJ2-1; 13 bases are a match to TRBD2. This CDR3 has 16 residues. Germline CDR1 is SGDLS and CDR2 is YYNGEE. The V gene end was trimmed by 0 bases and the J gene end by 9 bases; junction bases not matched to a gene: 6. CDR3 coding DNA: TGTGCCAGCAGCGTAGCCTCGGGACTAGCGGGGAGTGAGCAGTTCTTC. It yields the protein CASSVASGLAGSEQFF.

V is TRBV29-1 and J is TRBJ2-1; 8 bases map to TRBD1. The CDR3 runs to 16 residues. Per germline, CDR1 SQVTM and CDR2 ANQGSEA. The ends lost 5 bases at V and 1 base at J; junction bases unmatched: 10. CDR3 DNA sequence: TGCAGCGTTTTTACTCGACAGGGGTTGTCCTACAATGAGCAGTTCTTC. Its translation is CSVFTRQGLSYNEQFF.

This clonotype was counted a few times. V and J are TRBV5-1 and TRBJ2-1; TRBD2 agrees at 10 bases. V gave up 4 bases and J gave up 4 bases; unmatched junction bases: 11. The CDR3 is 17 amino acids. In germline, CDR1 is SGHRS, CDR2 YFSETQ. The CDR3 protein is CASSVSSSGGLYNEQFF. The CDR3 nucleotides read TGCGCCAGCAGCGTATCCTCTAGCGGGGGCCTATACAATGAGCAGTTCTTC.

The chain joins TRBV7-9 to TRBJ1-1; D is uncertain. CDR1 is SEHNR, CDR2 FQNEAQ, per germline (reference sequence). This CDR3 spans 14 amino acids. The DNA for the CDR3 is TGTGCTAACGATCCCCGGCAGGCGGTCGCTGAAGCTTTCTTT. Translated, it gives CANDPRQAVAEAFF.

This clonotype was detected a few times. The genes are TRBV28 and TRBJ1-6; no firm D call. V lost 3 bases, J lost 9 bases, and 12 bases lay in between. This CDR3 comprises 14 residues. CDR1 is MDHEN, CDR2 SYDVKM, per germline. The DNA of the CDR3 is TGTGCCAGCAGTTTCTATGAGCCCCTTTCACCCCTCCACTTT. Amino acid sequence: CASSFYEPLSPLHF.

In nucleotides, the CDR3 is TGCGCCAGCACGGTTGGGGGGCGTAACGAGCAGTACTTC. It encodes CASTVGGRNEQYF. The chain links TRBV10-2 to TRBJ2-7; the D gene could be TRBD1 or TRBD2 (6 bases each). V lost 7 bases, J lost 5 bases, and 15 bases lay in between. Germline lookup yields CDR1 WSHSY and CDR2 SAAADI. The CDR3 length is 13 residues.

The V and J genes are TRBV6-5 and TRBJ2-5; D is unclear. This CDR3 spans 15 amino acids. Germline CDR1 MNHEY, CDR2 SVGAGI. V was shortened by 0 bases and J by 5 bases, with 13 bases between the two germline ends. CDR3 in DNA: TGTGCCAGCAGTTACTCGACCGGACCTGCGGAGACCCAGTACTTC. It encodes CASSYSTGPAETQYF.

At least ten counts were recorded for this clonotype. V usage is TRBV18 and J usage is TRBJ2-1, with a tentative D call TRBD2 (6 bases). Germline CDR1 is KGHSH and CDR2 is LQKENI. The V and J ends lost 5 bases and 9 bases respectively, with 14 bases between them. This CDR3 contains 13 residues. CDR3 region: CASSLHLGGEQFF. CDR3 in DNA: TGTGCCAGCTCATTACACTTGGGGGGTGAGCAGTTCTTC.

The chain recombines TRBV4-1 with TRBJ1-4; D possibly corresponds to TRBD1 (6 bases). Deletions cut 1 base from V and 2 bases from J, with 17 bases between. The CDR3 length is 18 residues. The V gene's germline CDR1 is MGHRA and CDR2 YSYEKL. The CDR3 bases are TGCGCCAGCAGCCAAGTTAGCCGTAACAGGGCCACTAATGAAAAACTGTTTTTT. Encoded protein: CASSQVSRNRATNEKLFF.

The rearrangement joins TRBV9 to TRBJ2-1; 8 nucleotides align to TRBD2. CDR3 size: 16 residues. J lost 9 bases, V lost 0 bases, and 11 bases had no gene match. Germline CDR1 and CDR2: SGDLS and YYNGEE. CDR3 nucleotides: TGTGCCAGCAGCGTAGGGGTAGCGGGGCCAGACGGTGAGCAGTTCTTC. This codes for CASSVGVAGPDGEQFF.

The chain couples TRBV10-3 to TRBJ2-1, with TRBD2 matching over 8 bases. Germline assignment: CDR1 ENHRY and CDR2 SYGVKD. The J segment lost 8 bases and the V segment lost 10 bases, leaving 10 bases of the junction unmatched. This CDR3 comprises 13 residues. CDR3 amino acids: CATRGGDNDEQFF. The CDR3 DNA sequence: TGTGCCACCCGGGGGGGGGATAACGATGAGCAGTTCTTC.

This clonotype was seen just once. The CDR3 region is CASSPGDFEGLPSYEQYF. For the CDR3, the DNA is TGCGCCAGCAGCCCCGGGGACTTTGAGGGACTCCCTTCCTACGAGCAGTACTTC. The chain combines TRBV5-1 with TRBJ2-7, with a possible D match to TRBD2 (6 bases). With 4 bases removed from V and 1 base from J, the gap between germline ends came to 24 bases. Germline-derived CDR1 and CDR2 are SGHRS and YFSETQ. The CDR3 covers 18 residues.

This clonotype was detected only a few times. This rearrangement joins TRBV20-1 to TRBJ2-7; TRBD2 might be the D (6 bases). The CDR3 has 14 amino acids. Trimming shortened V by 5 bases and J by 0 bases, and 14 bases separated the two germline ends. Germline V lookup: CDR1 DFQATT, CDR2 SNEGSKA (reference sequence). Here the CDR3 reads CSAPLAVNSYEQYF. CDR3 nucleotides: TGCAGTGCTCCATTAGCGGTTAACTCCTACGAGCAGTACTTC.

The CDR3 nucleotides are TGTGCCAGCAGCTTAACGGGGGATCGAAGCAATGAGCAGTTCTTC. It specifies CASSLTGDRSNEQFF. The genes are TRBV7-3 and TRBJ2-1; D may correspond to TRBD1 or TRBD2 (5 bases each). This CDR3 has 15 amino acids. The V end lost 0 bases, the J end lost 6 bases, and 12 bases lay between the germline ends. Germline lookup yields CDR1 SGHTA and CDR2 FQGTGA.

The rearrangement links TRBV5-1 to TRBJ1-1; D may be TRBD1 (6 bases). CDR1 is SGHRS, CDR2 YFSETQ, per germline. Trimming pared 5 bases from V and 3 bases from J, leaving 14 bases between. This CDR3 is built from 14 residues. The DNA for the CDR3 is TGCGCCAGCAGGCCCCAGGGGATGGACACTGAAGCTTTCTTT. Its protein product is CASRPQGMDTEAFF.

The chain joins TRBV20-1 to TRBJ1-1; D unclear. The germline V and J ends were trimmed by 0 bases and 0 bases, with 11 bases remaining between them. Germline V gives CDR1 DFQATT, CDR2 SNEGSKA (reference sequence). The CDR3 is 15 residues long. Written as DNA, the CDR3 is TGCAGTGCTAGAGATCGACGACACATGAACACTGAAGCTTTCTTT. Translated, it gives CSARDRRHMNTEAFF.